The present entry profiles one T cell receptor beta chain with its context. The target antigen is unknown. J was trimmed by 4 bases and V by 5 bases; bases with no gene match: 12. The CDR3 totals 18 residues. Germline assignment: CDR1 SNHLY and CDR2 FYNNEI. The iRepertoire nested amplicon-rescue multiplex PCR amplified TCR alpha and beta CDR3s from RNA. Input was 100-400 ng of tissue mRNA or PBMC total RNA. TCRdb redid the calling of the multiplex PCR reads with MiXCR, one entry per CDR3 protein. The profile covers around 130,000 distinct CDR3 sequences, with about 25% appearing a single time and around a quarter taken by the ten largest. The sample comes from a study of glioma-infiltrating T cells. Whole-study findings and limits: Only very few CDR3 sequences appeared in both tissue and blood. Tissue-blood divergence was below expectation in non-neoplastic patients, above in gliomas.

The sample taken for sequencing was glioma tissue, nonneoplastic brain tissue, or PBMCs (not recorded which). The receptor's source is a human donor with low-grade glioma or glioblastoma, undergoing nonglioma brain surgery, or in good health (not recorded which). The J gene is TRBJ2-2, the V gene TRBV2, with 11 bases identical to TRBD1. This CDR3 reads CASSKRTGGRLATGELFF. In DNA, the CDR3 is TGTGCCAGCAGTAAACGGACAGGGGGCAGGCTAGCCACCGGGGAGCTGTTTTTT.